This T cell receptor (beta chain) was sequenced in a study of blood T cell repertoires in COVID-19. Study-level background: Samples of COVID-19 (acute and convalescent) were obtained from the United States, Italy and Spain. Sample material is recorded as cDNA or gDNA derived from T cells, B-cell-depleted T cells, or PBMCs.

Authors' analysis steps: For nucleated cells, counts were estimated from reference gene primer amplification. Repertoires were generated with immunoSEQ multiplex PCR, while TCRdb's copy carries only in-frame clones and drops some. The V and J calls and clone size were taken over from that table, and D and trimming were inferred from the DNA. This sample has some 220,000 clones, with around 80% found just once. CDR1 and CDR2 (germline): GTSNPN, SVGIG (reference sequence). V was clipped by 0 bases and J by 7 bases, with 4 bases between them. This CDR3 has 12 amino acids. The V and J genes are TRBV30 and TRBJ1-6; D not certain. The TCR was taken from a human donor in a cohort sampled during active COVID-19. Sequenced sample: peripheral blood. This CDR3 reads CAWSVRNSPLHF. In DNA form, the CDR3 reads TGTGCCTGGAGTGTCAGGAATTCACCCCTCCACTTT.